This T cell receptor (beta chain) originates from a study of human T cells and chemical hapten exposure. Study overall: Small pooled library volume differences mainly caused per-sample TCR yield variation.

One entry per CDR3 protein results from TCRdb running MiXCR on the RACE reads. The top ten clones hold around 2.5% of a sample with around 200,000 distinct CDR3 sequences, more than 20% of them seen once. The CDR3 loop spans 15 amino acids. The J segment lost 4 bases and the V segment lost 6 bases, leaving 8 bases of the junction unmatched. The time point: patch test 3, about 24 weeks after DPC sensitization. Treatment meaning: therapeutic diphenylcyclopropenone sensitization with weekly scalp DPC. Overall study findings and caveats: Expanded TCRs clustered into significantly more large CDR3 similarity groups than controls, the analysis revealed.

In the case of this clonotype: Antigen unknown.

The chain has TRBV12-3 or TRBV12-4 and TRBJ2-1; TRBD1 agrees at 8 bases. The TCR was taken from a woman in her thirties or forties with alopecia areata. Some clones in this sample may be carry-over from other donors' samples. This specimen was whole blood, taken in connection with sensitization to the hapten diphenylcyclopropenone (DPC). CDR3 DNA: TGTGCCAGCAGCCCCAGGGGGCCAGGGTACAATGAGCAGTTCTTC. Protein sequence: CASSPRGPGYNEQFF.